Following are 32 T cell receptor beta chains from one sample sequenced in a study of CD8+CD57+ T cells in acquired aplastic anemia. In patients chosen for sequencing, flow cytometry had shown CD8+CD57+ cell expansion. CDR3 and TCR beta VDJ profiling relied on genomic DNA as the template. TCRdb reprocessed the reads with MiXCR, giving one entry per CDR3 protein. The data show around 200,000 distinct CDR3 sequences, with roughly half seen just once and about 9.5% held by the top ten. The sequenced sample consisted of sorted CD4+, CD8+, or CD8+CD57+ T cells (not recorded which) from PBMCs. Receptor source: a human donor with aplastic anemia.

This clonotype has at least ten counts. This sequence joins TRBV7-2 and TRBJ2-7, with D perhaps matching TRBD1 (5 bases). This CDR3 spans 14 amino acids. Per germline, CDR1 SGHTA and CDR2 FQGNSA. Trimming pared 7 bases from V and 0 bases from J, leaving 13 bases between. DNA of the CDR3: TGTGCCAGCACCCCGTGGGGCAGCTCCTACGAGCAGTACTTC. It codes for CASTPWGSSYEQYF.

This clonotype has just a few counts. This chain links TRBV10-3 with TRBJ1-1, with 8 bases fitting TRBD1. The trim removed 0 bases at V and 11 bases at J, leaving 5 bases unmatched. The CDR3 covers 13 residues. The germline V gene has CDR1 ENHRY and CDR2 SYGVKD. The CDR3: CAISESLGTGAFF. CDR3 DNA: TGTGCCATCAGTGAGTCCTTGGGGACAGGCGCTTTCTTT.

This sequence joins TRBV24-1 and TRBJ2-2; TRBD2 is a possible D gene (6 bases). Germline V CDR1 and CDR2: KGHDR, SFDVKD. This CDR3 has 15 residues. Trimming left V 1 base short and J 4 bases short, with 9 bases between. CDR3 amino acids: CATSDLAGVTGELFF. CDR3 nucleotide sequence: TGTGCCACCAGTGATTTAGCGGGCGTCACCGGGGAGCTGTTTTTT.

As for this clonotype: This CDR3 is missing its conserved last phenylalanine or tryptophan, likely due to a read error. The V and J genes are TRBV7-7 and TRBJ2-5, with D perhaps matching TRBD2 (5 bases). The CDR3 is 14 residues long. Germline assignment: CDR1 SSHAT and CDR2 FNYEAQ (reference sequence). V was shortened by 2 bases and J by 4 bases, with 11 bases between the two germline ends. This chain's CDR3 is CASSLRREGETQYS. In DNA form, the CDR3 reads TGTGCCAGCAGCTTAAGACGGGAAGGAGAGACCCAGTACTCC.

V usage is TRBV2 and J usage is TRBJ2-3; D gene unclear. The germline CDR1 and CDR2 sequences are SNHLY and FYNNEI. The CDR3 covers 12 residues. Trimming cost V 8 bases and J 5 bases, with 11 bases left between them. CDR3 sequence (DNA): TGTGCCAGCGTCACTGCCGGAGATACGCAGTATTTT. It specifies CASVTAGDTQYF.

This clonotype came up a few times. The chain joins TRBV10-3 to TRBJ2-3; 10 nucleotides agree with TRBD1. This CDR3 spans 15 amino acids. Germline CDR1 is ENHRY and CDR2 is SYGVKD. V shed 10 bases and J 0 bases; nucleotides not matched to a gene: 7. The CDR3 DNA reads TGTGCCACCACCGAGGGACAGGGGAGCACAGATACGCAGTATTTT. Its translation is CATTEGQGSTDTQYF.

This clonotype was observed a handful of times. The chain has TRBV10-3 and TRBJ1-2; no firm D call. Germline V lookup: CDR1 ENHRY, CDR2 SYGVKD. CDR3 length: 13 residues. The V end was cut by 2 bases, the J end by 6 bases, with 10 bases between. The CDR3, as DNA: TGTGCCATCAGTGAGGCCAGCCTGGATGGCTACACCTTC. It yields the protein CAISEASLDGYTF.

The V gene is TRBV7-9, the J gene TRBJ2-5; D not certain. The CDR3 contains 14 residues. V lost 1 base to trimming and J lost 0 bases, with 6 bases between them. Germline CDR1 is SEHNR and CDR2 is FQNEAQ (reference sequence). The CDR3 here is CASSLGAYQETQYF. The CDR3 nucleotides read TGTGCCAGCAGCTTAGGAGCGTACCAAGAGACCCAGTACTTC.

In this sample, this clonotype turned up many times. J is TRBJ1-2 and V is TRBV5-1, with no clear D. CDR1 and CDR2 (germline): SGHRS, YFSETQ. Deletions cut 0 bases from V and 4 bases from J, with 10 bases between. This CDR3 is built from 14 residues. The CDR3 DNA sequence: TGCGCCAGCAGCTTGGAAGGGCCAATCTATGGCTACACCTTC. The encoded protein is CASSLEGPIYGYTF.

CDR3 amino acids: CSVPDRGGTDTQYF. The CDR3 bases are TGCAGCGTCCCGGACAGGGGAGGCACAGATACGCAGTATTTT. The rearrangement uses TRBV29-1 and TRBJ2-3, with 9 bases identical to TRBD1. CDR1 and CDR2 from the germline V gene are SQVTM and ANQGSEA. V trimming: 6 bases; J trimming: 1 base; junction bases outside the gene matches: 5. This CDR3 region has 14 residues.

This chain uses TRBV19 with TRBJ2-5; 8 bases are a match to TRBD2. V gave up 9 bases and J gave up 4 bases; unmatched junction bases: 13. The CDR3 extends over 15 amino acids. The germline CDR1 and CDR2 sequences are LNHDA and SQIVND (reference sequence). In nucleotides, the CDR3 is TGTGCCAGCGAACAGGGCGGGAGGATATCAGAGACCCAGTACTTC. Its translation is CASEQGGRISETQYF.

The chain has TRBV7-8 and TRBJ1-6; D remains unclear. V was cut by 2 bases and J by 5 bases, with 13 bases left in between. Per germline, CDR1 SGHVS and CDR2 FQNEAQ. The CDR3 is 16 amino acids. The CDR3 loop reads CASSLNRPGNNSPLHF. CDR3 bases: TGTGCCAGCAGCTTAAATCGCCCGGGAAATAATTCACCCCTCCACTTT.

This clonotype was counted between two and nine times. The V gene is TRBV19, the J gene TRBJ1-1; D may be TRBD1 (6 bases). Germline-derived CDR1 and CDR2 are LNHDA and SQIVND (reference sequence). The V end was cut by 1 base, the J end by 3 bases, with 12 bases between. This CDR3 comprises 15 residues. CDR3 sequence reads: CASSIGTGLDTEAFF. The CDR3 region has the DNA TGTGCCAGTAGTATAGGAACAGGGCTGGACACTGAAGCTTTCTTT.

This clonotype has just one count. The chain uses TRBV5-6 and TRBJ1-5, with D unresolved. V lost 0 bases to trimming and J lost 4 bases, with 14 bases between them. The germline gives CDR1 SGHDT, CDR2 YYEEEE. The CDR3 runs to 16 residues. CDR3 nucleotides: TGTGCCAGCAGCTTGGTGGTGCGGCCATCAAATCAGCCCCAGCATTTT. It encodes CASSLVVRPSNQPQHF.

The CDR3 region is CASRRGGATNEKLFF. DNA of the CDR3: TGTGCCAGCAGACGGGGGGGCGCAACTAATGAAAAACTGTTTTTT. The rearrangement joins TRBV25-1 to TRBJ1-4, with D maybe TRBD1 (6 bases). The CDR3 has 15 residues. Germline V gene sequence: CDR1 MGHDK, CDR2 SYGVNS. Trimming shortened V by 6 bases and J by 0 bases, and 11 bases separated the two germline ends.

Ten or more counts support this clonotype. The V and J genes are TRBV5-1 and TRBJ1-1; D may be TRBD1 (6 bases). The length of the CDR3 is 17 residues. Trimming removed 4 bases at V and 1 base at J, with 20 bases between. CDR1 and CDR2 (germline): SGHRS, YFSETQ. The CDR3 region has the DNA TGCGCCAGCAGCCATTATCGTCGGACAGCTGGGAACACTGAAGCTTTCTTT. Its translation is CASSHYRRTAGNTEAFF.

The DNA for the CDR3 is TGTGCCAGCAGAGCCTCGACGTACTCTGGAAACACCTTC. As protein: CASRASTYSGNTF. V and J are TRBV2 and TRBJ1-2; D unresolved. The CDR3 length is 13 residues. V was trimmed by 6 bases and J by 12 bases, leaving 20 bases between them. CDR1 SNHLY and CDR2 FYNNEI come from the germline V gene.

This clonotype was detected many times. This chain connects TRBV20-1 to TRBJ2-1; D tentatively reads TRBD1 or TRBD2 (5 bases each). Germline V lookup: CDR1 DFQATT, CDR2 SNEGSKA (reference sequence). This CDR3 contains 15 residues. The V and J ends lost 2 bases and 7 bases respectively, with 18 bases between them. The CDR3, as DNA: TGCAGTGCTAGATCCCCGAGAGGGGTCCAGAATGAGCAGTTCTTC. Its translation: CSARSPRGVQNEQFF.

The CDR3 bases are TGTGCCAGCAGCCAAGACGGGGTACCTAGCTCCTATAATTCACCCCTCCACTTT. This sequence encodes CASSQDGVPSSYNSPLHF. The rearrangement uses TRBV3-1 and TRBJ1-6; D is undetermined. The CDR3 length is 18 residues. Trimming cost V 0 bases and J 0 bases, with 12 bases left between them. The germline V gene has CDR1 LGHDT and CDR2 YNNKEL (reference sequence).

This clonotype was picked up many times. The genes are TRBV6-5 and TRBJ2-5; D not certain. V was clipped by 0 bases and J by 2 bases, with 13 bases between them. Germline CDR1 reads MNHEY; CDR2 reads SVGAGI. This CDR3 comprises 16 residues. DNA of the CDR3: TGTGCCAGCAGTTACTCGAAAAAGGATATGCAAGAGACCCAGTACTTC. As protein: CASSYSKKDMQETQYF.

This chain connects TRBV7-6 to TRBJ2-7; D is uncertain. The CDR3 is made up of 14 amino acids. Germline lookup yields CDR1 SGHVS and CDR2 FNYEAQ. Between the trimmed V and J ends, which lost 5 bases and 6 bases, there was a span of 17 bases. This CDR3 reads CASSQNIMAREQYF. CDR3 DNA: TGTGCCAGCAGCCAAAATATAATGGCACGCGAGCAGTACTTC.

This chain uses TRBV2 with TRBJ1-3; 9 nucleotides align to TRBD1. The CDR3 totals 17 residues. From germline, CDR1 is SNHLY and CDR2 FYNNEI. V dropped 8 bases and J dropped 0; count of bases not matched to a gene: 11. The CDR3 DNA reads TGTGCCAGCTCACCGCGGACAGGGGCTAGCTCTGGAAACACCATATATTTT. Amino acids: CASSPRTGASSGNTIYF.

This clonotype was seen many times. The genes are TRBV25-1 and TRBJ2-5; D remains unclear. The CDR3 is 11 residues long. Germline assignment: CDR1 MGHDK and CDR2 SYGVNS. The V end lost 9 bases, the J end lost 5 bases, and 10 bases lay between the germline ends. The CDR3 DNA sequence: TGTGCCAGGAGACCGGGTGAGACCCAGTACTTC. Translation gives CARRPGETQYF.

This clonotype has at least ten counts. The genes are TRBV20-1 and TRBJ2-1, with 8 positions matching TRBD1. CDR3 length: 13 residues. Germline-derived CDR1 and CDR2 are DFQATT and SNEGSKA (reference sequence). The ends lost 1 base at V and 7 bases at J; junction bases unmatched: 3. Here the CDR3 reads CSARGQGKNEQFF. DNA for the CDR3: TGCAGTGCTAGAGGACAGGGGAAGAATGAGCAGTTCTTC.

V usage is TRBV10-3 and J usage is TRBJ1-2; 7 bases are shared with TRBD1. CDR3 length equals 14 residues. The germline CDR1 and CDR2 sequences are ENHRY and SYGVKD. Trimming removed 0 bases from V and 7 bases from J; junction bases left unmatched: 5. CDR3 in DNA: TGTGCCATCAGTGAGTCAGACAGGGCGTCTGGCTACACCTTC. Translation gives CAISESDRASGYTF.

This clonotype was seen repeatedly, ten times or more. This chain joins TRBV5-1 and TRBJ1-2; 10 nucleotides agree with TRBD1. Germline V gene lookup returns CDR1 SGHRS and CDR2 YFSETQ. The CDR3 has 16 residues. V lost 4 bases and J lost 4; bases outside the gene matches: 10. The CDR3 coding sequence is TGCGCCAGCAGCCTCGGGACAGGGGTAGTTGGCTATGGCTACACCTTC. This encodes CASSLGTGVVGYGYTF.

This clonotype was observed many times. The chain recombines TRBV19 with TRBJ2-7, with 9 bases matching TRBD1. J gave up 6 bases and V 5 bases, and 23 bases lay outside the gene matches. The CDR3 extends over 19 amino acids. Germline V gene data show CDR1 as LNHDA and CDR2 as SQIVND (reference sequence). CDR3 in amino acids: CASSPNRGPTAGSYSEQYF. In DNA form, the CDR3 reads TGTGCCAGTAGTCCCAACAGGGGGCCAACGGCGGGAAGTTACAGCGAGCAGTACTTC.

The J gene is TRBJ2-3, the V gene TRBV20-1; D could derive from TRBD1 or TRBD2 (5 bases each). The CDR3 runs 16 residues. The germline V gene has CDR1 DFQATT and CDR2 SNEGSKA (reference sequence). V was shortened by 5 bases and J by 2 bases, with 20 bases between the two germline ends. As DNA, the CDR3 is TGCAGTGCTCGAAACGGAGCGATCGGGACCACAGATACGCAGTATTTT. It is translated as CSARNGAIGTTDTQYF.

In its sample, this clonotype was seen a few times. This CDR3 reads CASSQDGSGRILAETQYF. The CDR3 DNA sequence: TGTGCCAGCAGCCAAGATGGTAGCGGGAGGATCTTGGCAGAGACCCAGTACTTC. The gene calls are TRBV3-1 and TRBJ2-5; 10 nucleotides align to TRBD2. The CDR3 has 18 residues. CDR1 LGHDT and CDR2 YNNKEL come from the germline V gene (reference sequence). The junction had 11 bases not matched to a gene; V was cut back by 0 bases and J by 4 bases.

V usage is TRBV10-3 and J usage is TRBJ2-7; 10 bases map to TRBD1. CDR3 length equals 14 residues. Germline CDR1 ENHRY, CDR2 SYGVKD. With V trimmed by 4 bases and J by 3 bases, 3 bases remained unmatched. The CDR3 DNA is TGTGCCATCAGTGGTGGGACAGGGGTCTACGAGCAGTACTTC. Its translation is CAISGGTGVYEQYF.

Only a few counts were recorded for this clonotype. A much larger clone is a single base away; this may be a read error. The chain links TRBV11-3 to TRBJ2-7; 8 nucleotides align to TRBD1. In germline, CDR1 is SGHNT, CDR2 YENEEA. CDR3 length equals 14 residues. The chain's CDR3 is CASSSRTGMDEQCF. The CDR3 DNA follows: TGTGCCAGCAGCTCCCGGACAGGGATGGACGAGCAGTGCTTC. The full variable domain, in which reference TRBV11-3 and TRBJ2-7 provide the parts outside the CDR3, is EAGVVQSPRYKIIEKKQPVAFWCNPISGHNTLYWYLQNLGQGPELLIRYENEEAVDDSQLPKDRFSAERLKGVDSTLKIQPAELGDSAVYLCASSSRTGMDEQCFGPGTRLTVT.

This clonotype was detected a few times. The chain employs TRBV10-3 and TRBJ1-4, with D hard to call. The CDR3 has 15 residues. Germline V gene lookup returns CDR1 ENHRY and CDR2 SYGVKD. V was cut by 5 bases and J by 0 bases, with 10 bases left in between. In DNA form, the CDR3 reads TGTGCCATCAGTAGTGGAGGGTCAACTAATGAAAAACTGTTTTTT. It yields the protein CAISSGGSTNEKLFF.